The 7 T cell receptor beta chains below come from one sample, sequenced in a study of blood T cell repertoires in COVID-19. Profiled with immunoSEQ multiplex PCR; TCRdb holds only in-frame clones, not every one. The sample has 150,000 to 200,000 clones; around 87% are singletons. Sequencing used peripheral blood. Receptors originate from a man between 18 and 29 years old with active or convalescent COVID-19.

This chain joins TRBV27 and TRBJ2-1, with TRBD1 matching 9 bases. The germline gives CDR1 MNHEY, CDR2 SMNVEV (reference sequence). CDR3 length: 16 residues. After removal of 6 bases from V and 2 bases from J, the junction contained 8 bases not matched to a gene. This CDR3 is CASRPTGGYTYNEQFF. CDR3 sequence (DNA): TGTGCCAGCAGGCCGACAGGGGGTTACACCTACAATGAGCAGTTCTTC.

The chain links TRBV19 to TRBJ2-7, with a weak D call TRBD2 (5 bases). Trimming left V 4 bases short and J 0 bases short, with 10 bases between. Per the germline V gene, CDR1 is LNHDA and CDR2 is SQIVND (reference sequence). The CDR3 loop spans 14 amino acids. CDR3 amino acids: CASSTGLRSYEQYF. The CDR3 region has the DNA TGTGCCAGTAGTACTGGACTGCGCTCCTACGAGCAGTACTTC.

V usage is TRBV19 and J usage is TRBJ1-3; D unclear. Germline CDR1 LNHDA, CDR2 SQIVND (reference sequence). The CDR3 loop spans 15 amino acids. Deletions cut 3 bases from V and 0 bases from J, with 9 bases between. The CDR3 DNA follows: TGTGCCAGTAGTATCCCTTACAGCTCTGGAAACACCATATATTTT. As protein: CASSIPYSSGNTIYF.

The CDR3 DNA follows: TGTGCCAGCTCAACACTGACTAGTTTAGCCACCGGGGAGCTGTTTTTT. Translated: CASSTLTSLATGELFF. The chain combines TRBV18 with TRBJ2-2; maybe TRBD2 (6 bases). The CDR3 is 16 residues long. Germline assignment: CDR1 KGHSH and CDR2 LQKENI. V lost 5 bases to trimming and J lost 4 bases, with 17 bases between them. Variable domain in full (rest from reference TRBV18 and TRBJ2-2): NAGVMQNPRHLVRRRGQEARLRCSPMKGHSHVYWYRQLPEEGLKFMVYLQKENIIDESGMPKERFSAEFPKEGPSILRIQQVVRGDSAAYFCASSTLTSLATGELFFGEGSRLTVL.

The J gene is TRBJ2-3, the V gene TRBV5-1; no reliable D call. Germline-derived CDR1 and CDR2 are SGHRS and YFSETQ. The CDR3 spans 15 residues. V lost 0 bases and J lost 5, with 13 bases in between. CDR3 region: CASSLALEVGDTQYF. The CDR3 nucleotides read TGCGCCAGCAGCTTGGCCCTTGAGGTCGGAGATACGCAGTATTTT.

This clone came up a few times. This rearrangement joins TRBV2 to TRBJ1-5, with 8 positions matching TRBD1. From germline, CDR1 is SNHLY and CDR2 FYNNEI. Trimming removed 4 bases from V and 4 bases from J; junction bases left unmatched: 6. The CDR3 runs to 15 residues. The CDR3 protein is CASSGGQAGNQPQHF. The CDR3 nucleotides are TGTGCCAGCAGTGGGGGACAGGCGGGAAATCAGCCCCAGCATTTT.

The V and J genes are TRBV4-3 and TRBJ1-5, with 7 nucleotides matching TRBD1. Germline-derived CDR1 and CDR2 are LGHNA and YSLEER. The V gene end was trimmed by 5 bases and the J gene end by 6 bases; junction bases not matched to a gene: 4. The CDR3 totals 13 residues. The CDR3 protein is CASSLDRVQPQHF. In DNA, the CDR3 is TGCGCCAGCAGCTTAGACAGGGTTCAGCCCCAGCATTTT.